These T cell receptor beta chains were read from a single sample in a study of blood T cell repertoires in COVID-19. TCRdb's table, derived via immunoSEQ multiplex PCR, lists solely in-frame clones and lacks some. The repertoire holds under 250,000 clones, with approximately 77% as singletons. Source material: peripheral blood. Receptors were obtained from a woman older than 75 with acute or convalescent COVID-19. Both conserved end residues are part of each CDR3. Fields, in order: D gene, clone size, J gene, V gene, CDR3 DNA, CDR3 protein. A D gene is named only where the DNA matches it firmly. Size tells how often a clone was seen (once, few, many) or the class of an expanded clone, and some rows leave it out.

>.|.|TRBJ1-1|TRBV5-6
TGTGCCAGCAGCTTGGGGGCGGGGAACACTGAAGCTTTCTTT
CASSLGAGNTEAFF
>.|.|TRBJ1-5|TRBV6-4
TGTGCCAGCAGGTACCGGGAAAAGGGCTATAGCAATCAGCCCCAGCATTTT
CASRYREKGYSNQPQHF
>.|.|TRBJ2-1|TRBV7-3
TGTGCCAGCAGCTTATCCAGCGGACCCTACAATGAGCAGTTCTTC
CASSLSSGPYNEQFF
>TRBD2|.|TRBJ2-3|TRBV19
TGTGCCAGTAGTATCCGAGCGGGGGGGCGCACAGATACGCAGTATTTT
CASSIRAGGRTDTQYF
>TRBD2|.|TRBJ2-3|TRBV11-2
TGTGCCAGCAGCTTAGCGACTAGCGGCACAGATACGCAGTATTTT
CASSLATSGTDTQYF
>TRBD1|.|TRBJ1-2|TRBV7-2
TGTGCCAGCAGCCAAACAGGGGTTGGCTATGGCTACACCTTC
CASSQTGVGYGYTF
>TRBD1|few|TRBJ2-2|TRBV5-6
TGTGCCAGCAGCTTGGTAGGACAGGGGGAAAACACCGGGGAGCTGTTTTTT
CASSLVGQGENTGELFF
>.|.|TRBJ1-1|TRBV7-9
TGTGCCAGCAGCTTGAGGACAGCGGGGAATGAAGCTTTCTTT
CASSLRTAGNEAFF
>.|.|TRBJ2-7|TRBV4-2
TGTGCCAGCAGCCAAGATAGTGACAACGCCTACGAGCAGTACTTC
CASSQDSDNAYEQYF
>.|.|TRBJ1-1|TRBV27
TGTGCCAGCCACACACGAACCAGCGGGCAGCGCCCCGGTTCAGAAGCTTTCTTT
CASHTRTSGQRPGSEAFF
>.|.|TRBJ1-2|TRBV3-1/TRBV3-2
TGTGCCAGCAGTCCGAACAGTAACTATGGCTACACCTTC
CASSPNSNYGYTF
>TRBD1|.|TRBJ1-5|TRBV28
TGTGCCAGCACCCTGTTGGGGACAGGGCCTATAGCGGGCAATCAGCCCCAGCATTTT
CASTLLGTGPIAGNQPQHF
>.|.|TRBJ1-4|TRBV5-5
TGTGCCAGCAGCTTTGGGACCGCGGGGGAAAAACTGTTTTTT
CASSFGTAGEKLFF
>TRBD1|few|TRBJ2-7|TRBV7-8
TGTGCCAGCAGCTTAACAGGGGCGCAACCCAACGAGCAGTACTTC
CASSLTGAQPNEQYF
>TRBD1|.|TRBJ2-7|TRBV25-1
TGTGCCAGCAGTAAAGGGGGACAGGCAATCTTAGGGCAGTACTTC
CASSKGGQAILGQYF
>TRBD1|.|TRBJ1-2|TRBV19
TGTGCCAGTACCCCCACGACAGGGACTAACTATGGCTACACCTTC
CASTPTTGTNYGYTF
>.|.|TRBJ1-4|TRBV20-1
TGCAGTGCTAGTCCCGGCTTTGTTCCGGGGACTAATGAAAAACTGTTTTTT
CSASPGFVPGTNEKLFF
>.|.|TRBJ1-4|TRBV7-2
TGTGCCAGCAGCTCAGGGGTTCCTGAAAAACTGTTTTTT
CASSSGVPEKLFF
>.|.|TRBJ1-2|TRBV9
TGTGCCAGCAGCGTAGGCGGAAACTATGGCTACACCTTC
CASSVGGNYGYTF
>.|.|TRBJ1-1|TRBV7-3
TGTGCCAGCAGCTTAGCCTCACAGGGAGAAGCTTTCTTT
CASSLASQGEAFF
>TRBD2|.|TRBJ2-2|TRBV29-1
TGCAGCGTCTTAGCGGGGGGGGCAACCGGGGAGCTGTTTTTT
CSVLAGGATGELFF
>.|.|TRBJ1-3|TRBV6-4
TGTGCCAGCAGTGACTCCTACGGTCCTGGAAACACCATATATTTT
CASSDSYGPGNTIYF
>TRBD1|.|TRBJ1-5|TRBV10-3
TGTGCCATCAGTGAGTCTGGGACAGGGGCAAATCAGCCCCAGCATTTT
CAISESGTGANQPQHF
>TRBD1|.|TRBJ1-3|TRBV28
TGTGCCAGCAGTCCACAGGGGGCGACTGGAAACACCATATATTTT
CASSPQGATGNTIYF
>TRBD1|few|TRBJ1-2|TRBV24-1
TGTGCCACCAGTGACCCGGGGACAGGGGGATATGGCTACACCTTC
CATSDPGTGGYGYTF
>TRBD2|.|TRBJ2-3|TRBV5-4
TGTGCCAGCAGCTCTCTAGCGGGGGGGCGGAAAGATACGCAGTATTTT
CASSSLAGGRKDTQYF
>.|.|TRBJ1-2|TRBV6-5
TGTGCCAGCAGAGCATCACATATGGGCGGCTACACCTTC
CASRASHMGGYTF
>.|.|TRBJ2-3|TRBV5-4
TGTGCCAGCAGCTTGGCAGTCGAACCAGATACGCAGTATTTT
CASSLAVEPDTQYF
>.|.|TRBJ1-1|TRBV12-3/TRBV12-4
TGTGCCAGCAGCCTTGGGGCGCGGGGTGAAGCTTTCTTT
CASSLGARGEAFF
>TRBD1|.|TRBJ1-2|TRBV2
TGTGCCAGCAGCGAGACAGGGAACTATGGCTACACCTTC
CASSETGNYGYTF
>TRBD2|.|TRBJ2-5|TRBV5-1
TGCGCCAGCAGCTCCGAAATGACTAGCGGGACGTACTTC
CASSSEMTSGTYF
>.|.|TRBJ2-5|TRBV7-3
TGTGCCAGCAGCTTAACCGGGGGGCCCCAGTACTTC
CASSLTGGPQYF
>.|.|TRBJ1-3|TRBV3-1/TRBV3-2
TGTGCCAGCAGCCTGGACTTCTCTGGAAACACCATATATTTT
CASSLDFSGNTIYF
>TRBD2|.|TRBJ2-5|TRBV6-5
TGTGCCAGCAGTTGGGGGACTAGCGGGGATAAAGAGACCCAGTACTTC
CASSWGTSGDKETQYF
>TRBD1|.|TRBJ1-1|TRBV7-9
TGTGCCAGCAGCTACAGGGGACTGAACACTGAAGCTTTCTTT
CASSYRGLNTEAFF
>TRBD1|few|TRBJ1-1|TRBV9
TGTGCCAGCAGCGTAGACCCCGGACAGGGTGGAACTGAAGCTTTCTTT
CASSVDPGQGGTEAFF